Sequencing of this T cell receptor beta chain was carried out in a study of blood T cell repertoires in COVID-19. About the research overall: Italy, Spain and the United States were the sources of the convalescent and acute COVID-19 samples. T cells, B-cell-depleted T cells, or PBMCs supplied cDNA or gDNA.

This CDR3 contains 14 residues. Germline V CDR1 and CDR2: SNHLY, FYNNEI. Trimming left V 7 bases short and J 6 bases short, with 13 bases between. Original handling: Amplification with reference gene primers provided the estimates of nucleated cell counts. Measured with immunoSEQ multiplex PCR; TCRdb has only the in-frame clones, and not every one. V, J and clone size reflect that table, while D and trimming were determined from the DNA. This sample has around 190,000 clones; around 85% occur once, and the top ten carry roughly 8%. This TCR derives from a woman in her fifties or sixties with acute or convalescent COVID-19. Sequencing was done on a sample of peripheral blood. The J gene is TRBJ1-6, the V gene TRBV2; D is ambiguous. The CDR3 loop is CASIGSSSNSPLHF. CDR3 bases: TGTGCCAGCATCGGGTCCAGTAGTAATTCACCCCTCCACTTT. The complete variable domain, with remaining parts taken from reference TRBV2 and TRBJ1-6, reads EPEVTQTPSHQVTQMGQEVILRCVPISNHLYFYWYRQILGQKVEFLVSFYNNEISEKSEIFDDQFSVERPDGSNFTLKIRSTKLEDSAMYFCASIGSSSNSPLHFGNGTRLTVT.